A selection of T cell receptor beta chains follows, all from one sample in a study of blood T cell repertoires in COVID-19. Assay used: immunoSEQ multiplex PCR; TCRdb lists only in-frame clones, some missing. Found here are around 220,000 clones, about 90% of them singletons; the top ten hold 1.9%. Sequenced sample: peripheral blood. These receptors all come from a man in his forties with active or convalescent COVID-19. Each CDR3 is given with its conserved first and last residue. D genes are given only for firm matches. Only some rows state a clone size, as once, few, many or a class for expanded clones.

j_gene,v_gene,abundance,d_gene,CDR3aa,CDR3nt
TRBJ1-2,TRBV7-9,-,-,CASSLGGQGFYGYTF,TGTGCCAGCAGCTTAGGAGGCCAGGGTTTTTATGGCTACACCTTC
TRBJ2-7,TRBV28,-,TRBD1,CASSYRQGARYEQYF,TGTGCCAGCAGTTACCGACAGGGGGCGCGGTACGAGCAGTACTTC
TRBJ1-1,TRBV6-5,-,-,CAISPGGLMNTEAFF,TGTGCCATCTCGCCGGGGGGGCTCATGAACACTGAAGCTTTCTTT
TRBJ1-5,TRBV7-6,-,TRBD1,CASSTQGYQPQHF,TGTGCCAGCAGTACACAGGGGTATCAGCCCCAGCATTTT
TRBJ2-3,TRBV27,-,TRBD2,CASSPRTSGSTDTQYF,TGTGCCAGCAGCCCCCGGACTAGCGGGAGCACAGATACGCAGTATTTT
TRBJ2-3,TRBV11-2,-,TRBD1,CASSPTLGTDVYF,TGTGCCAGCAGCCCCACCTTGGGGACAGACGTGTATTTT
TRBJ1-5,TRBV27,-,TRBD1,CASSLSGTANQPQHF,TGTGCCAGCAGTTTATCGGGGACAGCGAATCAGCCCCAGCATTTT
TRBJ2-1,TRBV7-3,-,TRBD1,CASSPDRVYYNEQFF,TGTGCCAGCAGCCCTGACAGGGTCTACTACAATGAGCAGTTCTTC
TRBJ1-6,TRBV15,-,-,CATSRDWENSPLHF,TGTGCCACCAGCAGAGATTGGGAGAATTCACCCCTCCACTTT
TRBJ2-1,TRBV19,-,TRBD1,CASTFQGDDYNEQFF,TGTGCCAGTACCTTCCAGGGGGATGACTACAATGAGCAGTTCTTC
TRBJ1-1,TRBV19,-,-,CASSIGAGRASEAFF,TGTGCCAGTAGTATAGGAGCTGGCCGAGCGTCTGAAGCTTTCTTT
TRBJ2-7,TRBV15,-,TRBD2,CATSIEAGGYEQYF,TGTGCCACCAGCATCGAGGCGGGGGGCTACGAGCAGTACTTC
TRBJ2-1,TRBV9,-,-,CASSGTVSYNEQFF,TGTGCCAGCAGCGGGACTGTTTCCTACAATGAGCAGTTCTTC
TRBJ1-1,TRBV5-1,few,-,CASSSPTYTEAFF,TGCGCCAGCAGCTCACCTACGTACACTGAAGCTTTCTTT
TRBJ2-7,TRBV6-1,-,TRBD1,CASSEREGQVKQYF,TGTGCCAGCAGTGAACGAGAGGGACAGGTAAAGCAGTACTTC
TRBJ2-3,TRBV28,-,-,CASSLNRGTQYF,TGTGCCAGCAGTTTAAACCGGGGGACGCAGTATTTT
TRBJ1-6,TRBV5-1,-,-,CASSLAGAGQSPLHF,TGCGCCAGCAGCTTGGCAGGGGCAGGGCAATCACCCCTCCACTTT
TRBJ1-3,TRBV9,once,-,CASSVGGESARNTIYF,TGTGCCAGCAGCGTAGGGGGGGAGTCTGCTAGAAACACCATATATTTT
TRBJ2-5,TRBV10-1,-,TRBD1,CASSGRGGMETQYF,TGCGCCAGCAGCGGGCGAGGGGGCATGGAGACCCAGTACTTC
TRBJ1-6,TRBV9,-,TRBD1,CASSVGQGNSPLHF,TGTGCCAGCAGCGTCGGACAGGGGAATTCACCCCTCCACTTT
TRBJ2-3,TRBV5-4,-,TRBD1,CASSLVGTGSDTQYF,TGTGCCAGCAGCTTGGTTGGGACAGGGTCAGATACGCAGTATTTT
TRBJ1-2,TRBV28,-,-,CASSASSTGFSNYGYTF,TGTGCCAGCAGTGCCTCCTCGACAGGTTTCTCTAACTATGGCTACACCTTC
TRBJ2-3,TRBV2,few,-,CASSARTRADTQYF,TGTGCCAGCAGTGCCCGGACCAGGGCAGATACGCAGTATTTT
TRBJ2-2,TRBV5-8,-,TRBD1,CASSPLTGRESNTGELFF,TGTGCCAGCAGCCCGTTGACAGGGAGAGAGTCGAACACCGGGGAGCTGTTTTTT